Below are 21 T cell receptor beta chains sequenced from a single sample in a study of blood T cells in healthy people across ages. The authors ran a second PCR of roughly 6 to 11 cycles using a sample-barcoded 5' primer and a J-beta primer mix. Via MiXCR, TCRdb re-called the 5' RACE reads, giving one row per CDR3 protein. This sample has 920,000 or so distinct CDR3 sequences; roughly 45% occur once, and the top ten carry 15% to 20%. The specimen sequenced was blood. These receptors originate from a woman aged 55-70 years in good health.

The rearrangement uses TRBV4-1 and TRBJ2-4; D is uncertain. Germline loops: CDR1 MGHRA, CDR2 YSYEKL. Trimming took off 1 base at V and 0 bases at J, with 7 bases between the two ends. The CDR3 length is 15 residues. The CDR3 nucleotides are TGCGCCAGCAGCCAAGGCCGAGTAGCCAAAAACATTCAGTACTTC. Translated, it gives CASSQGRVAKNIQYF.

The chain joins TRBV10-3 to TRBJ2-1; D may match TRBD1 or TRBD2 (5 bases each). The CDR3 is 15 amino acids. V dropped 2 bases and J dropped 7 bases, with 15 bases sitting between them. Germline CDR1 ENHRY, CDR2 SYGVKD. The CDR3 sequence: CAISEMDGARNEQFF. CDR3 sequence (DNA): TGTGCCATCAGTGAGATGGACGGGGCTAGGAATGAGCAGTTCTTC.

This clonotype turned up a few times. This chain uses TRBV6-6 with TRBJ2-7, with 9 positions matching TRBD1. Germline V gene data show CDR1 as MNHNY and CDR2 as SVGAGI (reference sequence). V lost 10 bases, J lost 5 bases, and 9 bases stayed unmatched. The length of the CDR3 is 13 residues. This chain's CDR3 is CATGGQGLHEQYF. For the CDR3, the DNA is TGTGCCACAGGGGGACAGGGCCTTCACGAGCAGTACTTC.

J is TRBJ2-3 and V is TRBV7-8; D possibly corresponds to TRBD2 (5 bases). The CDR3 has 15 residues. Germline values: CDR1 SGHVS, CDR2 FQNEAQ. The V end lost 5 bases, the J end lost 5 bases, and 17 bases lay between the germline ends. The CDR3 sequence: CASSSKRTSLDTQYF. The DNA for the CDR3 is TGTGCCAGCAGCAGTAAGCGGACCTCCTTAGATACGCAGTATTTT.

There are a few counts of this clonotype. The DNA of the CDR3 is TGCAGTGCTAGAGCGCACACAGATACGCAGTATTTT. It specifies CSARAHTDTQYF. The chain recombines TRBV20-1 with TRBJ2-3; no clear D gene. Germline values: CDR1 DFQATT, CDR2 SNEGSKA (reference sequence). V dropped 1 base and J dropped 2 bases, with 4 bases sitting between them. The CDR3 is 12 residues long.

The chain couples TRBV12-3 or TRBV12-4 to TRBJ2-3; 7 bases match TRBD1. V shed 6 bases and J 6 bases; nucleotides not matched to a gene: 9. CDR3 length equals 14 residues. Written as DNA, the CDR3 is TGTGCCAGCAGCGGGACAGTGACCCCGGATACGCAGTATTTT. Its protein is CASSGTVTPDTQYF.

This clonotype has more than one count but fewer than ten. As DNA, the CDR3 is TGCGCCAGCAGCTTGGGAGCTAGCGGGGCCCCCTCCAATGAGCAGTTCTTC. This translates into CASSLGASGAPSNEQFF. The chain joins TRBV5-1 to TRBJ2-1; 9 nucleotides align to TRBD2. V shed 0 bases, J shed 6 bases, and the junction held 10 bases outside the gene matches. The CDR3 runs 17 residues. Per germline, CDR1 SGHRS and CDR2 YFSETQ.

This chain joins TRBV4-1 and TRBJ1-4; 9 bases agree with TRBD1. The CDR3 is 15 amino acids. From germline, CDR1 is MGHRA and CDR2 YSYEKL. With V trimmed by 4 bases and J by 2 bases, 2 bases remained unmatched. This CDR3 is CASSRGTGTNEKLFF. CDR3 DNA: TGCGCCAGCAGCCGAGGGACAGGGACTAATGAAAAACTGTTTTTT.

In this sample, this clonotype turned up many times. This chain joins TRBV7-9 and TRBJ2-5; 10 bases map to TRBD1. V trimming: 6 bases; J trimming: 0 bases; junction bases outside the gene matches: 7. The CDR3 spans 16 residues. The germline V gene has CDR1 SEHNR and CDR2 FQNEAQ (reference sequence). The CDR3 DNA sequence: TGTGCCAGCAGGCCCCCCGGGACAGGGGACCAAGAGACCCAGTACTTC. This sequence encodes CASRPPGTGDQETQYF. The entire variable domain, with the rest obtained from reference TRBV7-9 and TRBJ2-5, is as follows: DTGVSQNPRHKITKRGQNVTFRCDPISEHNRLYWYRQTLGQGPEFLTYFQNEAQLEKSRLLSDRFSAERPKGSFSTLEIQRTEQGDSAMYLCASRPPGTGDQETQYFGPGTRLLVL.

CDR3: CASSLYWGDTQYF. The CDR3 coding sequence is TGTGCCAGCAGTTTATACTGGGGAGATACGCAGTATTTT. The J gene is TRBJ2-3, the V gene TRBV12-3 or TRBV12-4; D unclear. The CDR3 sequence is 13 residues long. Trimming stripped 2 bases from V and 5 bases from J, with 8 bases between.

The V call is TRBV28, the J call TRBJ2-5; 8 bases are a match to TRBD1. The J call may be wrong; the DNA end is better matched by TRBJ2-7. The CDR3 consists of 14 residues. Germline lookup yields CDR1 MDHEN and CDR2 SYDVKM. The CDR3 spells CASEGQARDYEQYF. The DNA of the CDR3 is TGTGCCAGCGAGGGACAGGCCAGGGACTACGAGCAGTACTTC.

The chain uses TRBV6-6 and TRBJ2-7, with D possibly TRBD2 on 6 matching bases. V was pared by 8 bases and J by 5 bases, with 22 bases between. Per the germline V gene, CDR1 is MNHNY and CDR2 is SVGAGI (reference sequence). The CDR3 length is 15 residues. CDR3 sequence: CASSIVSGGFNEQYF. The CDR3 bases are TGTGCCAGCTCCATAGTATCTGGGGGGTTCAACGAGCAGTACTTC.

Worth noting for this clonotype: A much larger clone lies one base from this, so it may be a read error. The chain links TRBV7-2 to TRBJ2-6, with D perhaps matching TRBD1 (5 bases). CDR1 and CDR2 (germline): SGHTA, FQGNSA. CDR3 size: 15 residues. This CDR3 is CASSLGRSGASVLTF. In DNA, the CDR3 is TGTGCCAGCAGCTTAGGACGCTCTGGGGCCAGCGTCCTGACTTTC.

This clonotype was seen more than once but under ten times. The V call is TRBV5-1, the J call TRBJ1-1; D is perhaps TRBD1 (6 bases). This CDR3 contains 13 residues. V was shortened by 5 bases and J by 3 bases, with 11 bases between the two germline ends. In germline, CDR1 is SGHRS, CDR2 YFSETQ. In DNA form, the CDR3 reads TGCGCCAGCAGAATGAACAGGGACACTGAAGCTTTCTTT. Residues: CASRMNRDTEAFF.

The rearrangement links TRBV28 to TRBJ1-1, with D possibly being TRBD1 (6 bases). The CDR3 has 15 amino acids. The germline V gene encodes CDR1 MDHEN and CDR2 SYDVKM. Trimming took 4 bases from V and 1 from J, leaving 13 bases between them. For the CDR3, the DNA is TGTGCCAGCAGTTCCGTCCCGGACAGGAACACTGAAGCTTTCTTT. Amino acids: CASSSVPDRNTEAFF.

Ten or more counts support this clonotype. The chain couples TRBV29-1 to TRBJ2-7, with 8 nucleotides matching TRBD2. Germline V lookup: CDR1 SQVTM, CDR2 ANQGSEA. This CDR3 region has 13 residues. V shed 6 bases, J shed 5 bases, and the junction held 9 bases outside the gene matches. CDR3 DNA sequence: TGCAGCGTCGTTACCGGGACTAGTAACGAGCAGTACTTC. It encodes CSVVTGTSNEQYF.

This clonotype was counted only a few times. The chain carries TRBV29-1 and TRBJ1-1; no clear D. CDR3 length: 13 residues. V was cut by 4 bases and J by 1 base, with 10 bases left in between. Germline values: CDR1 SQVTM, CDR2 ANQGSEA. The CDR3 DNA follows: TGCAGCGTTGTTATGGTCGCGAACACTGAAGCTTTCTTT. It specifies CSVVMVANTEAFF.

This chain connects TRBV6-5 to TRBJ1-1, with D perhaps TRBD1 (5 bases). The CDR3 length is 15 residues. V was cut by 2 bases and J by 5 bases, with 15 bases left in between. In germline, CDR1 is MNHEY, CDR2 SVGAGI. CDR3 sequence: CASSYPHGARTEAFF. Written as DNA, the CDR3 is TGTGCCAGCAGTTACCCTCATGGGGCCAGGACTGAAGCTTTCTTT.

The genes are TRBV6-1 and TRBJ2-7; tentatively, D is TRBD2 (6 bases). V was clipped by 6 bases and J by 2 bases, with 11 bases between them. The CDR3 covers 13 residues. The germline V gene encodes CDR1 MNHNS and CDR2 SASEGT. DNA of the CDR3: TGTGCCAGCAGACACGGGAGACCCTACGAGCAGTACTTC. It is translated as CASRHGRPYEQYF.

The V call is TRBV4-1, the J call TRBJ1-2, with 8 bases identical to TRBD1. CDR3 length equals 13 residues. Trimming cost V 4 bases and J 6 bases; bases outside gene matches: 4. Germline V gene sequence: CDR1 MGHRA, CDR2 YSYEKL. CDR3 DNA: TGCGCCAGCAGCCCGGGACAGGCCGATGGCTACACCTTC. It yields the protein CASSPGQADGYTF.

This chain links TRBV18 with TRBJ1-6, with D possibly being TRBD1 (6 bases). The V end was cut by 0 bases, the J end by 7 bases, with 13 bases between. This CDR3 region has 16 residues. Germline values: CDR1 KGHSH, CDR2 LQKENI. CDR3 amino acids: CASSPPAGEANSPLHF. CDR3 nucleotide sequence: TGTGCCAGCTCACCACCGGCAGGGGAGGCCAATTCACCCCTCCACTTT.